This T cell receptor (beta chain) was obtained from a study of cytomegalovirus exposure and HLA in healthy donors. The donors were part of the validation cohort, which consisted of under 150 subjects and was separate from the first cohort of 666 subjects. Notes on this clone: The antigen is not known.

The protocol was immunoSEQ multiplex PCR, while the TCRdb copy is restricted to in-frame clones and leaves out a portion. The sample shows about 180,000 clones, 85% of them seen only once. General observations from the study: The classifier, whose performance was assessed in both the original and validation cohorts, reportedly diagnosed cytomegalovirus status with high specificity and sensitivity.

Germline trimming cut 5 bases from V and 9 bases from J; bases unmatched to any gene: 8. CDR3 length: 14 amino acids. The germline CDR1 and CDR2 sequences are MNHNY and SVGAGI (reference sequence). The sample taken for sequencing was PBMCs. The clonotype was recovered from a man younger than 35 in good health and CMV-seropositive. The V and J genes are TRBV6-6 and TRBJ2-1; 9 bases fit TRBD2. CDR3 region: CASSAGVAGVEQFF. The CDR3 DNA reads TGTGCCAGCAGTGCCGGGGTAGCGGGAGTTGAGCAGTTCTTC.